These 30 T cell receptor beta chains came from one sample sequenced in a study of blood T cell repertoires in COVID-19. TCRdb keeps only in-frame clones here, not all; method: immunoSEQ multiplex PCR. The table includes around 170,000 clones, just under 80% detected once. Sequencing was performed on peripheral blood. These receptors originate from a man aged 70-80 years with active or convalescent COVID-19.

This chain uses TRBV11-2 with TRBJ2-7; D call uncertain. CDR1 and CDR2 (germline): SGHAT, FQNNGV. V dropped 3 bases and J dropped 3 bases, with 15 bases sitting between them. This CDR3 is 15 amino acids long. The CDR3 region has the DNA TGTGCCAGCAGCTTGGGCCCCTCCGACATCTACGAGCAGTACTTC. It codes for CASSLGPSDIYEQYF.

The chain combines TRBV27 with TRBJ1-2, with D uncertain. Germline loops: CDR1 MNHEY, CDR2 SMNVEV (reference sequence). The length of the CDR3 is 14 residues. The V end was cut by 1 base, the J end by 2 bases, with 8 bases between. CDR3 region: CASSLYSPNYGYTF. The CDR3 coding sequence is TGTGCCAGCAGTTTATATAGCCCGAACTATGGCTACACCTTC.

The chain joins TRBV3-1 (or the pseudogene TRBV3-2) to TRBJ2-4; 13 nucleotides line up with TRBD2. The ends lost 5 bases at V and 7 bases at J; junction bases unmatched: 5. The V gene's germline CDR1 is LGHDT and CDR2 YNNKEL (reference sequence). The CDR3 has 15 amino acids. The CDR3 DNA reads as TGTGCCAGCAGCGCCGGGACTAGCGGGAATAACATTCAGTACTTC. Translation gives CASSAGTSGNNIQYF.

V is TRBV19 and J is TRBJ1-4; TRBD1 is a possible D gene (6 bases). V lost 10 bases to trimming and J lost 7 bases, with 25 bases between them. The CDR3 is 16 amino acids. The V gene's germline CDR1 is LNHDA and CDR2 SQIVND (reference sequence). The CDR3 DNA reads TGTGCCACCACTTCTCGGGGGGCGGGAGGTGGTGAAAAACTGTTTTTT. Protein product: CATTSRGAGGGEKLFF.

The CDR3 sequence: CASSSGTSGLQETQYF. The CDR3 DNA is TGCGCCAGCAGCAGCGGGACTAGCGGGCTCCAAGAGACCCAGTACTTC. The V and J genes are TRBV5-1 and TRBJ2-5; 12 bases match TRBD2. CDR3 size: 16 residues. J gave up 1 base and V 4 bases, and 5 bases lay outside the gene matches. Germline loops: CDR1 SGHRS, CDR2 YFSETQ.

Regarding this clone: Other DNA sequences within the sample encode an identical CDR3. V and J are TRBV6-5 and TRBJ2-3; 7 bases map to TRBD2. The V and J ends lost 8 bases and 1 base, in that order; junction bases with no gene match: 6. The CDR3 spans 14 residues. Per germline, CDR1 MNHEY and CDR2 SVGAGI. The CDR3 DNA is TGTGCCAGCCTAACCGCGGGAGGCACAGATACGCAGTATTTT. Its protein is CASLTAGGTDTQYF.

J is TRBJ2-5 and V is TRBV3-1 (or the pseudogene TRBV3-2), with TRBD1 identical over 8 bases. The CDR3 consists of 15 residues. V dropped 1 base and J dropped 5; count of bases not matched to a gene: 6. Looked up from germline, CDR1 is LGHDT and CDR2 is YNNKEL (reference sequence). The CDR3 DNA follows: TGTGCCAGCAGCCAAGCTCCAGGGGGCTGGGAGACCCAGTACTTC. Its translation: CASSQAPGGWETQYF.

The chain is built from TRBV18 and TRBJ2-7, with TRBD2 matching over 14 bases. Germline CDR1 reads KGHSH; CDR2 reads LQKENI. With V trimmed by 5 bases and J by 5 bases, 17 bases remained unmatched. CDR3 size: 19 residues. The CDR3 DNA reads as TGTGCCAGCTCATCCGACCCGGGACTAGCGGGAGCTAAGATCGACGAGCAGTACTTC. Translated: CASSSDPGLAGAKIDEQYF. Based on the CDR3 plus reference TRBV18 and TRBJ2-7, the full variable domain is NAGVMQNPRHLVRRRGQEARLRCSPMKGHSHVYWYRQLPEEGLKFMVYLQKENIIDESGMPKERFSAEFPKEGPSILRIQQVVRGDSAAYFCASSSDPGLAGAKIDEQYFGPGTRLTVT.

This clone is a singleton in its sample. The chain uses TRBV10-3 and TRBJ2-1; TRBD2 is a possible D gene (5 bases). Trimming left V 8 bases short and J 6 bases short, with 11 bases between. CDR3 length: 12 residues. Germline-derived CDR1 and CDR2 are ENHRY and SYGVKD. The CDR3 reads CAIGEGVNEQFF. DNA of the CDR3: TGTGCCATCGGCGAGGGTGTCAATGAGCAGTTCTTC.

Here the CDR3 reads CASSIGTGGATGGQPQHF. CDR3 DNA: TGTGCCAGCAGCATTGGGACAGGGGGCGCGACGGGCGGTCAGCCCCAGCATTTT. The chain is built from TRBV5-5 and TRBJ1-5; 12 bases match TRBD1. Germline V gives CDR1 SGHKS, CDR2 YYEKEE (reference sequence). The ends lost 4 bases at V and 6 bases at J; junction bases unmatched: 14. The length of the CDR3 is 18 residues.

The chain carries TRBV11-2 and TRBJ1-2, with 8 bases identical to TRBD1. Germline CDR1 and CDR2: SGHAT and FQNNGV. The V segment lost 5 bases and the J segment 7 bases; nucleotides outside the gene matches: 6. This CDR3 is built from 13 residues. The CDR3 DNA follows: TGTGCCAGCAGCGACCGGGACAGGTTTGGCTACACCTTC. Protein product: CASSDRDRFGYTF.

V gene TRBV7-9 combines with J gene TRBJ1-4, with unresolved D. Germline V CDR1 and CDR2: SEHNR, FQNEAQ (reference sequence). The ends were cut back, 3 bases at V and 5 bases at J, with 13 bases in the middle. CDR3 length: 15 residues. The CDR3 sequence: CASSLVRPGNEKLFF. The CDR3 nucleotides read TGTGCCAGCAGCTTGGTACGGCCCGGGAATGAAAAACTGTTTTTT.

The genes are TRBV18 and TRBJ2-6; 7 bases line up with TRBD1. The CDR3 is made up of 18 amino acids. The J segment lost 2 bases and the V segment lost 2 bases, leaving 9 bases of the junction unmatched. The V gene's germline CDR1 is KGHSH and CDR2 LQKENI. The CDR3 nucleotides read TGTGCCAGCTCACCAGGCAGGGGAACAGGGGCTGGGGCCAACGTCCTGACTTTC. Amino acid sequence: CASSPGRGTGAGANVLTF.

The genes are TRBV28 and TRBJ1-2; D not certain. V lost 6 bases, J lost 2 bases, and 10 bases lay in between. The germline V gene encodes CDR1 MDHEN and CDR2 SYDVKM. There are 13 residues in the CDR3. CDR3 sequence reads: CASRSGSNYGYTF. In nucleotides, the CDR3 is TGTGCCAGCAGATCGGGATCCAACTATGGCTACACCTTC.

The V and J genes are TRBV6-2 or TRBV6-3 and TRBJ1-6; 7 bases map to TRBD1. Trimming took 6 bases from V and 7 from J; bases not matched to a gene: 21. CDR1 and CDR2 from the germline V gene are MNHEY and SVGEGT. The CDR3 covers 19 residues. The CDR3 region has the DNA TGTGCCAGCAGCAACCAGGTTCCGGGACAGATAACATACAATTCACCCCTCCACTTT. Encoded protein: CASSNQVPGQITYNSPLHF.

This chain joins TRBV7-2 and TRBJ1-2; D gene unclear. The CDR3 runs to 14 residues. V lost 6 bases and J 4 bases, leaving 15 bases between the germline ends. Germline lookup yields CDR1 SGHTA and CDR2 FQGNSA. The CDR3 DNA is TGTGCCAGCAGGTTTCCACAGATGAGCTATGGCTACACCTTC. Amino acid sequence: CASRFPQMSYGYTF. Using reference TRBV7-2 and TRBJ1-2 for the parts outside the CDR3, the full variable domain is GAGVSQSPSNKVTEKGKDVELRCDPISGHTALYWYRQSLGQGLEFLIYFQGNSAPDKSGLPSDRFSAERTGGSVSTLTIQRTQQEDSAVYLCASRFPQMSYGYTFGSGTRLTVV.

The V and J genes are TRBV7-2 and TRBJ2-7; 8 bases align to TRBD2. Germline CDR1 reads SGHTA; CDR2 reads FQGNSA. The CDR3 totals 16 residues. V was pared by 2 bases and J by 0 bases, with 6 bases of the junction left unmatched. The CDR3, as DNA: TGTGCCAGCAGCTTAATTAGCGGGGATAGCTCCTACGAGCAGTACTTC. Translation: CASSLISGDSSYEQYF.

This sequence joins TRBV19 and TRBJ1-2; a possible D gene is TRBD1 (6 bases). This CDR3 has 15 amino acids. V lost 6 bases and J lost 3, with 17 bases in between. CDR1 LNHDA and CDR2 SQIVND come from the germline V gene (reference sequence). The CDR3 nucleotides read TGTGCCAGTAGCCCTCAGGGGAATTCAGACTATGGCTACACCTTC. This gives the protein CASSPQGNSDYGYTF.

The gene calls are TRBV2 and TRBJ1-2; D gene uncertain. The germline CDR1 and CDR2 sequences are SNHLY and FYNNEI. The CDR3 contains 14 residues. V was clipped by 3 bases and J by 4 bases, with 12 bases between them. The CDR3, as DNA: TGTGCCAGCAGTGAGTCGAGGGCCACCTATGGCTACACCTTC. Its translation: CASSESRATYGYTF.

V and J are TRBV2 and TRBJ2-3; D is unresolved. CDR3 length: 14 residues. V shed 3 bases and J shed 0 bases, with 7 bases lying between them. Looked up from germline, CDR1 is SNHLY and CDR2 is FYNNEI. The CDR3 loop is CASSEAVSTDTQYF. The DNA of the CDR3 is TGTGCCAGCAGTGAGGCGGTGAGCACAGATACGCAGTATTTT. The full variable domain, rest sourced from reference TRBV2 and TRBJ2-3, is EPEVTQTPSHQVTQMGQEVILRCVPISNHLYFYWYRQILGQKVEFLVSFYNNEISEKSEIFDDQFSVERPDGSNFTLKIRSTKLEDSAMYFCASSEAVSTDTQYFGPGTRLTVL.

V and J are TRBV2 and TRBJ2-4, with a tentative D call TRBD2 (7 bases). Germline CDR1 SNHLY, CDR2 FYNNEI. Trimming took 4 bases from V and 5 from J, leaving 9 bases between them. The CDR3 has 13 residues. In DNA form, the CDR3 reads TGTGCCAGCAGTGGGGGGGGCCAAAACATTCAGTACTTC. It translates to CASSGGGQNIQYF. Based on the CDR3 plus reference TRBV2 and TRBJ2-4, the full variable domain is EPEVTQTPSHQVTQMGQEVILRCVPISNHLYFYWYRQILGQKVEFLVSFYNNEISEKSEIFDDQFSVERPDGSNFTLKIRSTKLEDSAMYFCASSGGGQNIQYFGAGTRLSVL.

V gene TRBV5-1 combines with J gene TRBJ1-2, with D possibly TRBD1 on 6 matching bases. Per the germline V gene, CDR1 is SGHRS and CDR2 is YFSETQ. The length of the CDR3 is 15 residues. Trimming took off 2 bases at V and 0 bases at J, with 11 bases between the two ends. The CDR3 DNA sequence: TGCGCCAGCAGCTTCGACAGGATTTCTAACTATGGCTACACCTTC. Amino acid sequence: CASSFDRISNYGYTF.

This chain joins TRBV30 and TRBJ1-5; TRBD1 is a possible D gene (5 bases). Trimming shortened V by 4 bases and J by 2 bases, and 15 bases separated the two germline ends. This CDR3 is 15 amino acids long. Germline values: CDR1 GTSNPN, CDR2 SVGIG (reference sequence). DNA of the CDR3: TGTGCCTGGAAAAAAGCCGGGGGTGGCAATCAGCCCCAGCATTTT. It is translated as CAWKKAGGGNQPQHF.

The chain combines TRBV19 with TRBJ2-3, with 7 nucleotides matching TRBD1. Germline V CDR1 and CDR2: LNHDA, SQIVND (reference sequence). The CDR3 is 16 amino acids. The ends lost 4 bases at V and 0 bases at J; junction bases unmatched: 7. The chain's CDR3 is CASSSPTGSSTDTQYF. The CDR3 bases are TGTGCCAGTAGTAGTCCGACAGGGTCTAGCACAGATACGCAGTATTTT.

The chain's CDR3 is CASSPSQQGLSTEAFF. For the CDR3, the DNA is TGTGCCAGCTCACCATCTCAGCAGGGGCTGAGCACTGAAGCTTTCTTT. The chain employs TRBV18 and TRBJ1-1; the D gene is possibly TRBD1 (6 bases). Germline loops: CDR1 KGHSH, CDR2 LQKENI. The CDR3 loop spans 16 amino acids. V gave up 2 bases and J gave up 4 bases, with 17 bases separating them.

The gene calls are TRBV9 and TRBJ2-7, with 9 nucleotides matching TRBD1. After removal of 4 bases from V and 7 bases from J, the junction contained 12 bases not matched to a gene. The CDR3 contains 15 residues. Germline V CDR1 and CDR2: SGDLS, YYNGEE. DNA for the CDR3: TGTGCCAGCAGCCCGTGGGACAGGGAGTCCTTGGAGCAGTACTTC. Protein product: CASSPWDRESLEQYF.

The chain links TRBV7-2 to TRBJ1-3, with unresolved D. The CDR3 runs 16 residues. Germline loops: CDR1 SGHTA, CDR2 FQGNSA. Trimming took off 1 base at V and 3 bases at J, with 13 bases between the two ends. The CDR3 nucleotides read TGTGCCAGCAGCTTAGGGCCCCTTACGGGTGGAAACACCATATATTTT. Translation gives CASSLGPLTGGNTIYF.

The count of this clone is one. The junction does not match germline at one end; this may be a read error. The chain joins TRBV7-2 to TRBJ1-2; D perhaps matches TRBD1 (5 bases). The germline V gene encodes CDR1 SGHTA and CDR2 FQGNSA. The CDR3 covers 13 residues. CDR3 sequence reads: CASSLGAGKIFAF. The DNA of the CDR3 is TGTGCCAGCAGCTTAGGGGCAGGGAAGATTTTTGCCTTC.

This clone was seen a few times. The chain combines TRBV20-1 with TRBJ2-1, with D possibly matching TRBD2 (6 bases). V lost 3 bases and J 0 bases, leaving 12 bases between the germline ends. The CDR3 runs to 15 residues. Germline CDR1 is DFQATT and CDR2 is SNEGSKA (reference sequence). In nucleotides, the CDR3 is TGCAGTGCTAGTCGCGGGGCCCCCTCCTACAATGAGCAGTTCTTC. This codes for CSASRGAPSYNEQFF.

This clone has just a few counts. The V call is TRBV7-8, the J call TRBJ1-5, with 7 nucleotides matching TRBD1. The V gene's germline CDR1 is SGHVS and CDR2 FQNEAQ. V lost 5 bases and J lost 5; bases outside the gene matches: 12. This CDR3 has 16 residues. CDR3 region: CASSVMDRNTDQPQHF. The CDR3 nucleotides read TGTGCCAGCAGCGTCATGGACAGGAATACGGATCAGCCCCAGCATTTT.